The 14 T cell receptor beta chains given below trace back to one sample, sequenced in a study of blood T cell repertoires in COVID-19. Assay used: immunoSEQ multiplex PCR; TCRdb lists only in-frame clones, some missing. The sample contains a few hundred thousand clones, 75% to 90% of which appear only once. Specimen: peripheral blood. These receptors came from a woman aged 40 to 50 who had recovered from COVID-19.

The chain is built from TRBV15 and TRBJ2-7; 8 nucleotides line up with TRBD1. Looked up from germline, CDR1 is LNHNV and CDR2 is YYDKDF (reference sequence). The trim removed 7 bases at V and 5 bases at J, leaving 10 bases unmatched. The CDR3 extends over 14 amino acids. In DNA form, the CDR3 reads TGTGCCACCAAGGAGGGACAGGTGGCCCACGAGCAGTACTTC. This sequence encodes CATKEGQVAHEQYF.

The rearrangement links TRBV28 to TRBJ2-7; D not certain. Germline-derived CDR1 and CDR2 are MDHEN and SYDVKM. CDR3 length equals 13 residues. Trimming shortened V by 6 bases and J by 3 bases, and 12 bases separated the two germline ends. The CDR3 region has the DNA TGTGCCAGCAGACCTGACACACTCTACGAGCAGTACTTC. It translates to CASRPDTLYEQYF.

This CDR3 reads CASSLFKDAGNQPQHF. In DNA, the CDR3 is TGTGCCAGCAGTTTATTTAAAGATGCAGGGAATCAGCCCCAGCATTTT. The chain combines TRBV27 with TRBJ1-5; tentative D call: TRBD1 (5 bases). The CDR3 has 16 residues. V gave up 1 base and J gave up 4 bases, with 14 bases separating them. The germline V gene encodes CDR1 MNHEY and CDR2 SMNVEV (reference sequence).

V gene TRBV30 combines with J gene TRBJ2-1; TRBD1 matches at 8 bases. The germline gives CDR1 GTSNPN, CDR2 SVGIG (reference sequence). J was trimmed by 8 bases and V by 0 bases; bases with no gene match: 3. The CDR3 sequence is 13 residues long. This CDR3 reads CAWSVQGDDEQFF. CDR3 sequence (DNA): TGTGCCTGGAGTGTACAGGGGGATGATGAGCAGTTCTTC. The whole variable domain, remainder taken from reference TRBV30 and TRBJ2-1, is SQTIHQWPATLVQPVGSPLSLECTVEGTSNPNLYWYRQAAGRGLQLLFYSVGIGQISSEVPQNLSASRPQDRQFILSSKKLLLSDSGFYLCAWSVQGDDEQFFGPGTRLTVL.

The chain recombines TRBV6-5 with TRBJ2-1, with TRBD2 matching 7 bases. The trim removed 0 bases at V and 7 bases at J, leaving 9 bases unmatched. CDR1 is MNHEY, CDR2 SVGAGI, per germline. There are 16 residues in the CDR3. The CDR3 sequence: CASSYSQRDRRNEQFF. The CDR3 DNA is TGTGCCAGCAGTTACTCCCAGCGGGACCGTAGGAATGAGCAGTTCTTC.

This clone was picked up one time. The chain employs TRBV12-3 or TRBV12-4 and TRBJ2-5, with a possible D match to TRBD1 (6 bases). V lost 1 base and J lost 4, with 7 bases in between. This CDR3 is 13 amino acids long. CDR3 DNA sequence: TGTGCCAGCAGTTTAGGGACAGTAGAGACCCAGTACTTC. Its protein is CASSLGTVETQYF.

This clone was recorded only once. This chain connects TRBV11-1 to TRBJ2-1; D perhaps matches TRBD2 (6 bases). This CDR3 is built from 15 residues. V lost 5 bases and J 4 bases, leaving 15 bases between the germline ends. Germline CDR1 SGHAT, CDR2 FQDESV (reference sequence). CDR3 sequence: CASSPDVGTYNEQFF. The DNA for the CDR3 is TGTGCCAGCAGCCCGGACGTAGGGACTTACAATGAGCAGTTCTTC.

The rearrangement joins TRBV19 to TRBJ1-1, with TRBD1 matching over 10 bases. CDR1 and CDR2 (germline): LNHDA, SQIVND (reference sequence). The CDR3 runs to 14 residues. With 7 bases clipped from V and 0 bases from J, the junction kept 2 bases outside the gene matches. CDR3 residues: CASKGTGVNTEAFF. The DNA of the CDR3 is TGTGCCAGTAAAGGGACAGGGGTGAACACTGAAGCTTTCTTT.

The chain is built from TRBV3-1 (or the pseudogene TRBV3-2) and TRBJ2-5, with 10 bases matching TRBD2. V gave up 1 base and J gave up 2 bases; unmatched junction bases: 10. Germline CDR1 LGHDT, CDR2 YNNKEL (reference sequence). The CDR3 covers 18 residues. The CDR3 spells CASSQVTSGRAFQETQYF. The CDR3 region has the DNA TGTGCCAGCAGCCAAGTAACCAGCGGGAGGGCCTTTCAAGAGACCCAGTACTTC.

V usage is TRBV11-3 and J usage is TRBJ2-2; 12 bases align to TRBD1. V lost 0 bases and J lost 6; bases outside the gene matches: 2. CDR3 size: 16 residues. Germline assignment: CDR1 SGHNT and CDR2 YENEEA. CDR3 sequence: CASSLEGQGAAGELFF. CDR3 nucleotide sequence: TGTGCCAGCAGCTTAGAGGGACAGGGGGCGGCCGGGGAGCTGTTTTTT.

The chain joins TRBV6-1 to TRBJ1-6; D not certain. The V gene lost 2 bases and the J gene lost 9 bases, with 11 bases spanning the gap. This CDR3 has 14 residues. Germline CDR1 and CDR2: MNHNS and SASEGT. DNA for the CDR3: TGTGCCAGCAGTGAACAAACGAGCGGTTCACCCCTCCACTTT. Encoded protein: CASSEQTSGSPLHF.

The chain links TRBV7-9 to TRBJ2-5; 14 bases match TRBD2. V was pared by 3 bases and J by 0 bases, with 6 bases of the junction left unmatched. The CDR3 is 18 residues long. Per germline, CDR1 SEHNR and CDR2 FQNEAQ (reference sequence). The CDR3: CASSLEWTSGRYQETQYF. The CDR3 DNA is TGTGCCAGCAGCTTGGAATGGACTAGCGGGAGGTACCAAGAGACCCAGTACTTC.

This sequence joins TRBV5-1 and TRBJ2-3, with no clear D. Germline V gene lookup returns CDR1 SGHRS and CDR2 YFSETQ. Trimming removed 0 bases at V and 2 bases at J, with 10 bases between. CDR3 length equals 15 residues. CDR3 protein: CASSLENRNTDTQYF. Written as DNA, the CDR3 is TGCGCCAGCAGCTTGGAAAATAGAAACACAGATACGCAGTATTTT.

The rearrangement uses TRBV7-2 and TRBJ2-3, with 16 nucleotides matching TRBD2. The V and J ends lost 5 bases and 8 bases, in that order; junction bases with no gene match: 4. Germline V CDR1 and CDR2: SGHTA, FQGNSA. The CDR3 covers 15 residues. The CDR3 coding sequence is TGTGCCAGCAGCGGGACTAGCGGGAGGGTTGGTACGCAGTATTTT. Its protein is CASSGTSGRVGTQYF.